Listed here are 8 T cell receptor beta chains from one sample, sequenced in a study of CD8+CD57+ T cells in acquired aplastic anemia. Profiling of TCR beta VDJ combinations and CDR3 sequences used genomic DNA as template. TCRdb recomputed calls from the reads with MiXCR, one row per CDR3 protein. The sample carries a few hundred thousand distinct CDR3 sequences, under 55% recorded once. Only patients with CD8+CD57+ cell expansion on flow cytometry were chosen for sequencing. The sample taken for sequencing was sorted CD4+, CD8+, or CD8+CD57+ T cells (not recorded which) from PBMCs. Source of these receptors: a human donor with aplastic anemia.

To note about this clonotype: A read error may be the cause here, since a much bigger clone is one base away. The V gene is TRBV6-5, the J gene TRBJ1-3, with D maybe TRBD1 (6 bases). The length of the CDR3 is 15 residues. The germline V gene encodes CDR1 MNHEY and CDR2 SVGAGI. The CDR3 sequence is CASSVDRTSGNTLYF. DNA of the CDR3: TGTGCCAGCAGTGTCGACAGGACCTCTGGAAACACCTTATATTTT.

The chain recombines TRBV11-2 with TRBJ1-2; the D gene is possibly TRBD1 (6 bases). The CDR3 has 18 residues. CDR1 and CDR2 (germline): SGHAT, FQNNGV. V lost 0 bases, J lost 0 bases, and 17 bases lay in between. The CDR3 loop is CASSLDLPVEGANYGYTF. The DNA of the CDR3 is TGTGCCAGCAGCTTAGATCTGCCCGTGGAGGGGGCTAACTATGGCTACACCTTC.

This clonotype was seen ten or more times. V is TRBV10-3 and J is TRBJ1-6; possibly TRBD1 for D (6 bases). The CDR3 covers 14 residues. Trimming took 0 bases from V and 10 from J, leaving 10 bases between them. The germline V gene has CDR1 ENHRY and CDR2 SYGVKD. The CDR3 here is CAISESRGASPLHF. In nucleotides, the CDR3 is TGTGCCATCAGTGAGTCAAGGGGGGCGTCACCCCTCCACTTT.

This clonotype was seen repeatedly, ten times or more. The chain uses TRBV19 and TRBJ2-7, with a tentative D call TRBD1 (6 bases). CDR3 size: 14 residues. V dropped 5 bases and J dropped 3 bases, with 14 bases sitting between them. Germline values: CDR1 LNHDA, CDR2 SQIVND (reference sequence). Written as DNA, the CDR3 is TGTGCCAGTAGTCCCCGGGACACGATCTACGAGCAGTACTTC. It specifies CASSPRDTIYEQYF. The variable domain in full, with the rest retrieved from reference TRBV19 and TRBJ2-7, is DGGITQSPKYLFRKEGQNVTLSCEQNLNHDAMYWYRQDPGQGLRLIYYSQIVNDFQKGDIAEGYSVSREKKESFPLTVTSAQKNPTAFYLCASSPRDTIYEQYFGPGTRLTVT.

This clonotype was counted at least ten times. The genes are TRBV12-5 and TRBJ2-5; D perhaps matches TRBD2 (6 bases). The CDR3 has 12 amino acids. Per the germline V gene, CDR1 is LGHNT and CDR2 is FRNRAP. Trimming cost V 7 bases and J 2 bases, with 8 bases left between them. CDR3 in amino acids: CASAGGQETQYF. The CDR3 DNA sequence: TGTGCTAGTGCTGGGGGGCAAGAGACCCAGTACTTC. Complete variable domain (other parts from reference TRBV12-5 and TRBJ2-5): DARVTQTPRHKVTEMGQEVTMRCQPILGHNTVFWYRQTMMQGLELLAYFRNRAPLDDSGMPKDRFSAEMPDATLATLKIQPSEPRDSAVYFCASAGGQETQYFGPGTRLLVL.

V gene TRBV24-1 combines with J gene TRBJ1-2, with no clear D. Trimming removed 5 bases from V and 0 bases from J, with 30 bases in between. Germline CDR1 reads KGHDR; CDR2 reads SFDVKD. The CDR3 totals 21 residues. CDR3 sequence reads: CATSVPFRVAIFLCANYGYTF. CDR3 bases: TGTGCCACCAGTGTCCCTTTTAGAGTGGCTATATTCTTATGTGCTAACTATGGCTACACCTTC.

Note on this clonotype: A much larger clone differs by one base, so this may be a read error. The V gene is TRBV20-1, the J gene TRBJ2-7; D not certain. CDR3 size: 15 residues. Per the germline V gene, CDR1 is DFQATT and CDR2 is SNEGSKA (reference sequence). Trimming pared 0 bases from V and 7 bases from J, leaving 19 bases between. CDR3 sequence reads: CSARDLRVSSNEQYF. The CDR3 bases are TGCAGTGCTAGAGATTTGCGTGTCTCTTCAAATGAGCAGTACTTC.

The chain recombines TRBV24-1 with TRBJ2-1, with TRBD2 matching over 14 bases. The CDR3 totals 20 residues. Germline CDR1 reads KGHDR; CDR2 reads SFDVKD. Trimming took 0 bases from V and 7 from J; bases not matched to a gene: 13. This chain's CDR3 is CATSDLRRSGTSGGANEQFF. CDR3 nucleotide sequence: TGTGCCACCAGTGATTTGCGCCGTTCTGGGACTAGCGGGGGAGCGAATGAGCAGTTCTTC.